Here is one T cell receptor beta chain with its context. Its antigen remains unidentified. This record belongs to a study of CXCR3-negative and CXCR3-positive naive CD8 T cells. Each CD8+ T cell subset was flow-sorted in triplicate. Every sort contained a few hundred thousand cells. From germline, CDR1 is SEHNR and CDR2 FQNEAQ (reference sequence). The CDR3 runs to 14 residues. UMI labels and 5' RACE were used to prepare the TRB cDNA libraries. One entry per CDR3 protein, without DNA, is what TCRdb gives after re-calling the 5' RACE reads. Recorded here are roughly 100,000 distinct CDR3 sequences; the top ten clones represent roughly 0.4%. Findings of the study overall: More hydrophobic TRB CDR3s were found in CXCR3-positive naive cells than in CXCR3-negative naive cells. Each naive subset displayed comparably high diversity, whereas memory CD8+ cells displayed much lower diversity.

The rearrangement joins TRBV7-9 to TRBJ2-7; TCRdb calls TRBD2, which cannot be checked without DNA. Sample: naive CXCR3+ CD8+ T cells from blood. Subset specified: CD45RO-CCR7+CD27+CD95- naive CD8+ T cells expressing CXCR3 (TNR3+). The receptor's source is a human donor in good health. Some clones in this sample may be carry-over from other donors' samples. The CDR3 spells CASSPVTSGVAQYF.